This passage covers 16 T cell receptor beta chains from one sample sequenced in a study of blood T cell repertoires in COVID-19. Assay: immunoSEQ multiplex PCR; the TCRdb copy retains only in-frame clones and omits some. The sample lists about 200,000 clones, around nine tenths occurring once. The sequencing sample was made of PBMCs or T cells enriched from blood (not recorded which). The receptors stem from a woman in her 30s with acute COVID-19.

The J gene is TRBJ1-3, the V gene TRBV9, with 9 positions matching TRBD1. Trimming removed 6 bases from V and 2 bases from J; junction bases left unmatched: 3. Germline V CDR1 and CDR2: SGDLS, YYNGEE. The CDR3 runs to 14 residues. The CDR3 DNA sequence: TGTGCCAGCACCAGGGACAGGGCTGGAAACACCATATATTTT. This translates into CASTRDRAGNTIYF.

The V and J genes are TRBV19 and TRBJ2-5; TRBD2 agrees at 7 bases. The V segment lost 5 bases and the J segment 2 bases; nucleotides outside the gene matches: 5. CDR1 is LNHDA and CDR2 is SQIVND in the germline V gene (reference sequence). CDR3 length equals 14 residues. The CDR3 reads CASSRQGLQETQYF. CDR3 in DNA: TGTGCCAGTAGTCGTCAGGGACTACAAGAGACCCAGTACTTC.

This chain uses TRBV3-1 (or the pseudogene TRBV3-2) with TRBJ1-2; D unclear. V was clipped by 2 bases and J by 5 bases, with 12 bases between them. The germline V gene encodes CDR1 LGHDT and CDR2 YNNKEL (reference sequence). This CDR3 comprises 14 residues. DNA of the CDR3: TGTGCCAGCAGCCAATGGGCAGACGATTATGGCTACACCTTC. It specifies CASSQWADDYGYTF.

This chain links TRBV28 with TRBJ1-2; D uncertain. This CDR3 has 13 residues. Germline V gene data show CDR1 as MDHEN and CDR2 as SYDVKM. The germline V and J ends were trimmed by 7 bases and 1 base, with 10 bases remaining between them. CDR3 sequence (DNA): TGTGCCAGCACGAGGCAAATTAACTATGGCTACACCTTC. It codes for CASTRQINYGYTF.

The V and J genes are TRBV2 and TRBJ2-7; no clear D. Germline CDR1 SNHLY, CDR2 FYNNEI. The CDR3 has 12 residues. The germline V and J ends were trimmed by 6 bases and 4 bases, with 10 bases remaining between them. The CDR3 protein is CASREYIYEQYF. The CDR3 region has the DNA TGTGCCAGCAGGGAGTACATTTACGAGCAGTACTTC.

V is TRBV30 and J is TRBJ1-4; D call uncertain. V was trimmed by 4 bases and J by 8 bases, leaving 11 bases between them. The CDR3 totals 12 residues. Per germline, CDR1 GTSNPN and CDR2 SVGIG (reference sequence). The CDR3 spells CAWTLQREKLFF. CDR3 DNA: TGTGCCTGGACCCTCCAGAGGGAAAAACTGTTTTTT.

The V and J genes are TRBV7-9 and TRBJ2-3, with 7 bases aligning to TRBD2. Unmatched junction bases numbered 0, after V lost 3 bases and J lost 0 bases. Germline CDR1 reads SEHNR; CDR2 reads FQNEAQ (reference sequence). The CDR3 spans 14 residues. In nucleotides, the CDR3 is TGTGCCAGCAGCTTCGGGGGGAGCACAGATACGCAGTATTTT. Translated: CASSFGGSTDTQYF.

V gene TRBV9 combines with J gene TRBJ1-6, with D possibly TRBD1 on 5 matching bases. V lost 0 bases to trimming and J lost 10 bases, with 11 bases between them. This CDR3 contains 14 residues. CDR1 is SGDLS and CDR2 is YYNGEE in the germline V gene. CDR3 residues: CASSVGGGDSPLHF. The CDR3 bases are TGTGCCAGCAGCGTAGGCGGGGGGGACTCACCCCTCCACTTT.

The chain carries TRBV11-2 and TRBJ2-3; TRBD1 is a possible D gene (6 bases). Germline CDR1 reads SGHAT; CDR2 reads FQNNGV. The CDR3 runs to 15 residues. The V gene lost 1 base and the J gene lost 2 bases, with 10 bases spanning the gap. CDR3 sequence: CASSLVGQITDTQYF. The CDR3 DNA reads TGTGCCAGCAGCTTAGTCGGACAGATCACAGATACGCAGTATTTT.

CDR3: CASSRTGVSNQPQHF. CDR3 sequence (DNA): TGTGCCAGCAGCAGGACAGGGGTTAGCAATCAGCCCCAGCATTTT. This chain uses TRBV7-9 with TRBJ1-5; TRBD1 matches at 9 bases. There are 15 residues in the CDR3. V dropped 5 bases and J dropped 0; count of bases not matched to a gene: 2. In germline, CDR1 is SEHNR, CDR2 FQNEAQ (reference sequence).

The V gene is TRBV27, the J gene TRBJ2-4; 9 bases are shared with TRBD1. The germline CDR1 and CDR2 sequences are MNHEY and SMNVEV (reference sequence). This CDR3 has 15 residues. V lost 4 bases to trimming and J lost 7 bases; unmatched junction nucleotides: 8. The CDR3 nucleotides read TGTGCCAGCAGTTCCCCCGGGACAGGGTTTAACATTCAGTACTTC. This sequence encodes CASSSPGTGFNIQYF.

V usage is TRBV19 and J usage is TRBJ2-1; 7 bases agree with TRBD2. In germline, CDR1 is LNHDA, CDR2 SQIVND (reference sequence). V lost 4 bases and J lost 4; bases outside the gene matches: 7. The CDR3 is 15 amino acids. The CDR3 DNA sequence: TGTGCCAGTAGTAGGGCTAGCGGAGTTTACAATGAGCAGTTCTTC. Protein product: CASSRASGVYNEQFF.

This CDR3 is CASSLGGLLSYEQYF. In nucleotides, the CDR3 is TGTGCCAGCAGCTTGGGGGGGCTACTTTCCTACGAGCAGTACTTC. This chain joins TRBV5-4 and TRBJ2-7, with D maybe TRBD1 (6 bases). V was trimmed by 0 bases and J by 1 base, leaving 11 bases between them. Looked up from germline, CDR1 is SGHNT and CDR2 is YYREEE (reference sequence). The CDR3 contains 15 residues. Full variable domain (outside the CDR3, taken from reference TRBV5-4 and TRBJ2-7): ETGVTQSPTHLIKTRGQQVTLRCSSQSGHNTVSWYQQALGQGPQFIFQYYREEENGRGNFPPRFSGLQFPNYSSELNVNALELDDSALYLCASSLGGLLSYEQYFGPGTRLTVT.

The chain employs TRBV7-2 and TRBJ2-1, with D possibly matching TRBD2 (5 bases). The CDR3 covers 13 residues. The V gene lost 2 bases and the J gene lost 9 bases, with 11 bases spanning the gap. The germline V gene encodes CDR1 SGHTA and CDR2 FQGNSA. CDR3 coding DNA: TGTGCCAGCAGCTTAAGTGGCGGGCCTGAGCAGTTCTTC. Encoded protein: CASSLSGGPEQFF.

The rearrangement uses TRBV19 and TRBJ1-2, with 11 bases matching TRBD1. CDR3 length: 17 residues. V shed 5 bases and J 7 bases; nucleotides not matched to a gene: 15. CDR1 LNHDA and CDR2 SQIVND come from the germline V gene (reference sequence). The DNA for the CDR3 is TGTGCCAGTAGTCCTGGACAGGGGGCCCCGATGGGGCCTGGCTACACCTTC. Translation gives CASSPGQGAPMGPGYTF.

The rearrangement uses TRBV6-2 or TRBV6-3 and TRBJ2-3, with 7 bases lining up with TRBD2. The CDR3 spans 17 residues. CDR1 MNHEY and CDR2 SVGEGT come from the germline V gene. V dropped 0 bases and J dropped 2; count of bases not matched to a gene: 8. In DNA, the CDR3 is TGTGCCAGCAGTTACTCTCCCAGCGGGGACGTCACAGATACGCAGTATTTT. This encodes CASSYSPSGDVTDTQYF.